This T cell receptor beta chain was found in a study of blood T cell repertoires in COVID-19. Study context: The United States, Italy and Spain supplied acute and convalescent COVID-19 samples. The analysed material was cDNA or gDNA that came from T cells, B-cell-depleted T cells, or PBMCs.

As originally analysed: The authors estimated nucleated cell counts from reference gene primer amplification. Profiled with immunoSEQ multiplex PCR; TCRdb holds only in-frame clones, not every one. That table supplies the V and J calls and clone size; D and trimming were determined from the DNA. The table includes 120,000 or so clones, around 89% detected once. J lost 6 bases, V lost 0 bases, and 9 bases had no gene match. Germline V CDR1 and CDR2: SGDLS, YYNGEE. The CDR3 covers 16 residues. This chain uses TRBV9 with TRBJ2-1, with 7 nucleotides matching TRBD2. This TCR was recovered from a man aged 50-59 years with acute or convalescent COVID-19. The sequencing sample was made of peripheral blood. For the CDR3, the DNA is TGTGCCAGCAGCGTAGGGGGCGGGAGTAGCGGCAATGAGCAGTTCTTC. It encodes CASSVGGGSSGNEQFF.